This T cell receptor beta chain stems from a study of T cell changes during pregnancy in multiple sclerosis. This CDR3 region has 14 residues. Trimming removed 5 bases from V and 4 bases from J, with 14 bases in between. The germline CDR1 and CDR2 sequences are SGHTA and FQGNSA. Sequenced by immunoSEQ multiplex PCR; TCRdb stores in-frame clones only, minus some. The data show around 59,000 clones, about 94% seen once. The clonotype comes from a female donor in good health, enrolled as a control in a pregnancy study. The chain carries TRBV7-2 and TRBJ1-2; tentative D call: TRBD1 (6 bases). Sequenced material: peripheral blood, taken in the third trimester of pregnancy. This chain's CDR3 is CASSLQGRSYGYTF. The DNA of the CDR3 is TGTGCCAGCAGCCTACAGGGTCGCTCCTATGGCTACACCTTC.